The 32 T cell receptor beta chains presented below share a single source sample, sequenced in a study of T cell changes during pregnancy in multiple sclerosis. Here immunoSEQ multiplex PCR was the method, and the copy in TCRdb shows in-frame clones only, minus some. Of around 48,000 clones listed, almost 95% are singletons. The input for sequencing was CD4+ T cells from peripheral blood mononuclear cells, taken in the second trimester of pregnancy. Receptors originate from a female donor in good health, enrolled as a control in a pregnancy study.

This chain joins TRBV28 and TRBJ2-1, with a possible D match to TRBD1 (6 bases). Trimming pared 7 bases from V and 0 bases from J, leaving 22 bases between. The CDR3 contains 18 residues. The germline gives CDR1 MDHEN, CDR2 SYDVKM. CDR3 protein: CASTSPPGHQSSYNEQFF. Written as DNA, the CDR3 is TGTGCCAGCACCTCACCCCCGGGACACCAGAGCTCCTACAATGAGCAGTTCTTC. Full variable domain (missing parts from reference TRBV28 and TRBJ2-1): DVKVTQSSRYLVKRTGEKVFLECVQDMDHENMFWYRQDPGLGLRLIYFSYDVKMKEKGDIPEGYSVSREKKERFSLILESASTNQTSMYLCASTSPPGHQSSYNEQFFGPGTRLTVL.

The chain carries TRBV6-6 and TRBJ2-1, with a possible D match to TRBD2 (6 bases). The germline V and J ends were trimmed by 7 bases and 15 bases, with 25 bases remaining between them. The germline gives CDR1 MNHNY, CDR2 SVGAGI (reference sequence). The CDR3 runs to 14 residues. CDR3 loop: CASTYGGRGAGGFF. CDR3 in DNA: TGTGCCAGCACCTACGGGGGACGGGGTGCAGGTGGGTTCTTC.

The DNA of the CDR3 is TGTGCCAGCCGACGGACACCTAACACTGAAGCTTTCTTT. Its protein product is CASRRTPNTEAFF. This chain connects TRBV6-1 to TRBJ1-1; TRBD1 might be the D (5 bases). CDR1 is MNHNS, CDR2 SASEGT, per germline. With 8 bases removed from V and 2 bases from J, the gap between germline ends came to 12 bases. This CDR3 is built from 13 residues.

The chain recombines TRBV6-5 with TRBJ2-3; TRBD2 agrees at 9 bases. This CDR3 region has 15 residues. V was pared by 7 bases and J by 2 bases, with 7 bases of the junction left unmatched. Germline V gene lookup returns CDR1 MNHEY and CDR2 SVGAGI. The CDR3 DNA follows: TGTGCCAGCACGTTTAGCGGGAGTCACACAGATACGCAGTATTTT. The encoded protein is CASTFSGSHTDTQYF.

This chain uses TRBV7-3 with TRBJ2-1, with TRBD2 matching 7 bases. J was trimmed by 9 bases and V by 3 bases; bases with no gene match: 8. Germline V gives CDR1 SGHTA, CDR2 FQGTGA. The CDR3 extends over 14 amino acids. As DNA, the CDR3 is TGTGCCAGCAGCTTGGGGGAGGGCCGCGGTGAGCAGTTCTTC. This translates into CASSLGEGRGEQFF.

This chain joins TRBV5-6 and TRBJ1-5; D not certain. CDR1 is SGHDT, CDR2 YYEEEE, per germline. The CDR3 runs to 13 residues. V lost 2 bases and J lost 4, with 7 bases in between. Here the CDR3 reads CASSLRYNQPQHF. In nucleotides, the CDR3 is TGTGCCAGCAGCTTACGGTATAATCAGCCCCAGCATTTT.

Concerning this clone itself: Other nucleotide sequences from this sample produce the same CDR3. The chain recombines TRBV5-1 with TRBJ2-3, with 10 bases aligning to TRBD2. This CDR3 contains 15 residues. V lost 0 bases, J lost 4 bases, and 2 bases stayed unmatched. In germline, CDR1 is SGHRS, CDR2 YFSETQ. The CDR3, as DNA: TGCGCCAGCAGCTTGGCTCTAGCGGGAGCAGATACGCAGTATTTT. Residues: CASSLALAGADTQYF.

This chain joins TRBV28 and TRBJ1-1; possible D gene TRBD1, 5 bases. This CDR3 is 12 amino acids long. Germline values: CDR1 MDHEN, CDR2 SYDVKM. V shed 6 bases and J shed 7 bases, with 12 bases lying between them. CDR3 nucleotide sequence: TGTGCCAGCAGATGGACAAAGGGTGAAGCTTTCTTT. It is translated as CASRWTKGEAFF.

The chain recombines TRBV6-6 with TRBJ2-3; no reliable D call. Trimming pared 6 bases from V and 1 base from J, leaving 8 bases between. CDR1 MNHNY and CDR2 SVGAGI come from the germline V gene (reference sequence). The CDR3 spans 13 residues. CDR3: CASRHSRTDTQYF. CDR3 coding DNA: TGTGCCAGCAGACACAGCCGCACAGATACGCAGTATTTT.

The chain joins TRBV7-9 to TRBJ2-5; maybe TRBD2 (5 bases). The CDR3 sequence is 15 residues long. The V gene lost 6 bases and the J gene lost 2 bases, with 16 bases spanning the gap. CDR1 is SEHNR and CDR2 is FQNEAQ in the germline V gene (reference sequence). The DNA of the CDR3 is TGTGCCAGCAGTCGTGGCGGAGGCGCGCAAGAGACCCAGTACTTC. This encodes CASSRGGGAQETQYF.

This chain links TRBV29-1 with TRBJ2-3; 8 bases line up with TRBD1. V shed 5 bases and J 2 bases; nucleotides not matched to a gene: 6. Germline values: CDR1 SQVTM, CDR2 ANQGSEA. This CDR3 is 14 amino acids long. CDR3 in amino acids: CSVPQTGDTDTQYF. CDR3 nucleotides: TGCAGCGTTCCCCAGACAGGGGACACAGATACGCAGTATTTT.

V usage is TRBV5-1 and J usage is TRBJ2-1; 12 nucleotides line up with TRBD2. Germline assignment: CDR1 SGHRS and CDR2 YFSETQ. The CDR3 has 15 amino acids. V shed 5 bases, J shed 6 bases, and the junction held 6 bases outside the gene matches. In DNA, the CDR3 is TGCGCCAGCAGTCCGGGACTAGCGGGCCTCAATGAGCAGTTCTTC. This sequence encodes CASSPGLAGLNEQFF.

This rearrangement joins TRBV4-1 to TRBJ2-1, with 9 bases matching TRBD2. The ends lost 4 bases at V and 4 bases at J; junction bases unmatched: 5. Germline V lookup: CDR1 MGHRA, CDR2 YSYEKL. This CDR3 spans 15 amino acids. Written as DNA, the CDR3 is TGCGCCAGCAGCCTTAGCGGGGGATCTTACAATGAGCAGTTCTTC. Translating gives CASSLSGGSYNEQFF.

V usage is TRBV6-1 and J usage is TRBJ1-1, with D possibly TRBD1 on 5 matching bases. Germline CDR1 is MNHNS and CDR2 is SASEGT. The CDR3 spans 14 residues. With 0 bases removed from V and 7 bases from J, the gap between germline ends came to 12 bases. CDR3 DNA sequence: TGTGCCAGCAGTGAAGCGGCAGGGCAGGGTGAAGCTTTCTTT. Its translation is CASSEAAGQGEAFF.

The count of this clone is one. The genes are TRBV27 and TRBJ2-7; TRBD2 is a possible D gene (5 bases). V shed 4 bases and J shed 2 bases, with 15 bases lying between them. The CDR3 covers 15 residues. Per the germline V gene, CDR1 is MNHEY and CDR2 is SMNVEV (reference sequence). The CDR3 DNA reads as TGTGCCAGCAGTTATAGTGGAGGATTTCCCTACGAGCAGTACTTC. Its translation: CASSYSGGFPYEQYF.

This chain uses TRBV18 with TRBJ2-3; 13 nucleotides line up with TRBD2. The germline V gene encodes CDR1 KGHSH and CDR2 LQKENI. The CDR3 loop spans 18 amino acids. With 1 base clipped from V and 10 bases from J, the junction kept 14 bases outside the gene matches. This CDR3 is CASSPLGMRLAGGTPQYF. The DNA for the CDR3 is TGTGCCAGCTCACCACTGGGTATGAGACTAGCGGGAGGAACCCCGCAGTATTTT.

This chain links TRBV5-1 with TRBJ1-1; TRBD1 aligns across 9 bases. Germline CDR1 SGHRS, CDR2 YFSETQ. The CDR3 extends over 15 amino acids. Trimming cost V 2 bases and J 6 bases; bases outside gene matches: 8. Here the CDR3 DNA reads TGCGCCAGCAGCTTCGGGACAGGGCTGGGCCCTGAAGCTTTCTTT. Translation gives CASSFGTGLGPEAFF.

CDR3 region: CASSITSGRASRLNEQFF. The CDR3 DNA reads as TGTGCCAGTAGTATTACTAGCGGGAGGGCCAGTAGGCTAAATGAGCAGTTCTTC. V gene TRBV19 combines with J gene TRBJ2-1, with TRBD2 identical over 13 bases. The V gene end was trimmed by 3 bases and the J gene end by 7 bases; junction bases not matched to a gene: 12. Germline V CDR1 and CDR2: LNHDA, SQIVND (reference sequence). The CDR3 covers 18 residues.

The rearrangement uses TRBV7-2 and TRBJ2-2; 7 bases align to TRBD1. The J segment lost 5 bases and the V segment lost 5 bases, leaving 5 bases of the junction unmatched. Germline assignment: CDR1 SGHTA and CDR2 FQGNSA. There are 14 residues in the CDR3. The CDR3 nucleotides are TGTGCCAGCAGCCTGGGACAGAGGACCGGGGAGCTGTTTTTT. The encoded protein is CASSLGQRTGELFF.

The genes are TRBV7-9 and TRBJ1-2; possible D gene TRBD1, 5 bases. Germline V gene data show CDR1 as SEHNR and CDR2 as FQNEAQ (reference sequence). This CDR3 contains 13 residues. The V gene lost 1 base and the J gene lost 7 bases, with 10 bases spanning the gap. In nucleotides, the CDR3 is TGTGCCAGCAGCTTAGGGGGCGTATTTGGCTACACCTTC. Amino acids: CASSLGGVFGYTF.

This chain joins TRBV9 and TRBJ2-2; TRBD2 might be the D (6 bases). The V end was cut by 7 bases, the J end by 1 base, with 14 bases between. The germline V gene encodes CDR1 SGDLS and CDR2 YYNGEE. The CDR3 totals 15 residues. CDR3 bases: TGTGCCAGCGGACTCTGGGGAGGGAACACCGGGGAGCTGTTTTTT. Its protein is CASGLWGGNTGELFF.

This clone was recorded only once. The chain links TRBV6-1 to TRBJ2-7; 7 bases are a match to TRBD2. The trim removed 6 bases at V and 5 bases at J, leaving 13 bases unmatched. Germline CDR1 and CDR2: MNHNS and SASEGT. This CDR3 has 15 residues. The CDR3 bases are TGTGCCAGCAGGAGATTCCTCGCGGGGGTCGACGAGCAGTACTTC. Amino acid sequence: CASRRFLAGVDEQYF.

The chain is built from TRBV4-2 and TRBJ1-3; D is uncertain. V lost 6 bases and J 0 bases, leaving 12 bases between the germline ends. The germline V gene has CDR1 LGHNA and CDR2 YNFKEQ. The CDR3 is 15 amino acids. CDR3 amino acids: CASRNYLSSGNTIYF. In DNA form, the CDR3 reads TGTGCCAGCAGGAACTACCTGAGCTCTGGAAACACCATATATTTT.

The gene calls are TRBV4-3 and TRBJ2-3, with 9 positions matching TRBD2. CDR3 length: 21 amino acids. Germline CDR1 LGHNA, CDR2 YSLEER. Germline trimming cut 0 bases from V and 3 bases from J; bases unmatched to any gene: 19. The CDR3 DNA is TGCGCCAGCAGCCAAGATTACCTCTCGGGCGGGGCGGGAGGGCCAACAGATACGCAGTATTTT. Amino acids: CASSQDYLSGGAGGPTDTQYF.

The chain joins TRBV14 to TRBJ2-7, with 8 bases lining up with TRBD1. The CDR3 extends over 14 amino acids. Trimming removed 4 bases from V and 3 bases from J; junction bases left unmatched: 5. Germline V gene sequence: CDR1 SGHDN, CDR2 FVKESK. This CDR3 reads CASSLRDRFYEQYF. CDR3 coding DNA: TGTGCCAGCAGCCTCCGGGACAGGTTCTACGAGCAGTACTTC.

This chain joins TRBV7-8 and TRBJ2-2; 14 positions match TRBD2. The V and J ends lost 5 bases and 2 bases, in that order; junction bases with no gene match: 4. The CDR3 has 17 residues. Per the germline V gene, CDR1 is SGHVS and CDR2 is FQNEAQ. The CDR3 nucleotides read TGTGCCAGCAGCCCTGGACTAGCGGGGGGCAACACCGGGGAGCTGTTTTTT. Residues: CASSPGLAGGNTGELFF.

V gene TRBV4-3 combines with J gene TRBJ2-5, with D possibly being TRBD2 (6 bases). Germline V gene sequence: CDR1 LGHNA, CDR2 YSLEER. The CDR3 totals 15 residues. V dropped 0 bases and J dropped 5 bases, with 13 bases sitting between them. In DNA, the CDR3 is TGCGCCAGCAGCCAAGAATTCCAGGAGGGGGAGACCCAGTACTTC. Translation: CASSQEFQEGETQYF.

The rearrangement uses TRBV6-5 and TRBJ2-2; TRBD2 matches 9 bases. CDR3 length equals 16 residues. CDR1 and CDR2 (germline): MNHEY, SVGAGI. Trimming removed 0 bases from V and 4 bases from J; junction bases left unmatched: 3. CDR3 DNA: TGTGCCAGCAGTTACTCGGCGGGAGGGAGCACCGGGGAGCTGTTTTTT. Translation: CASSYSAGGSTGELFF.

This sequence joins TRBV30 and TRBJ1-2; TRBD1 matches at 9 bases. V lost 3 bases, J lost 4 bases, and 6 bases stayed unmatched. The CDR3 runs to 14 residues. Germline CDR1 is GTSNPN and CDR2 is SVGIG (reference sequence). The CDR3 sequence is CAWREPGQGYGYTF. The CDR3 DNA follows: TGTGCCTGGAGAGAACCGGGACAGGGCTATGGCTACACCTTC.

J is TRBJ2-7 and V is TRBV30, with 9 bases lining up with TRBD2. Germline CDR1 GTSNPN, CDR2 SVGIG (reference sequence). This CDR3 has 15 residues. V shed 0 bases and J 3 bases; nucleotides not matched to a gene: 6. CDR3: CAWSVTSGRGYEQYF. CDR3 coding DNA: TGTGCCTGGAGTGTAACTAGCGGGCGTGGCTACGAGCAGTACTTC.

The chain is built from TRBV18 and TRBJ2-2; D perhaps matches TRBD1 (6 bases). Trimming shortened V by 2 bases and J by 6 bases, and 10 bases separated the two germline ends. Germline V gene lookup returns CDR1 KGHSH and CDR2 LQKENI. This CDR3 spans 14 amino acids. This CDR3 is CASSPGRGPGELFF. CDR3 bases: TGTGCCAGCTCACCAGGCAGGGGACCCGGGGAGCTGTTTTTT.

V and J are TRBV28 and TRBJ1-5; 9 bases fit TRBD1. V trimming: 5 bases; J trimming: 5 bases; junction bases outside the gene matches: 7. Germline V gene lookup returns CDR1 MDHEN and CDR2 SYDVKM. The CDR3 consists of 15 residues. The CDR3 nucleotides read TGTGCCAGCAGTCTCCGGGACAGGGATCATCAGCCCCAGCATTTT. Amino acids: CASSLRDRDHQPQHF.